Sequencing of this T cell receptor (beta chain) was carried out in a study of blood T cell repertoires in COVID-19. Study information: Samples came from the United States, Italy and Spain, spanning acute and convalescent COVID-19.

This clone was seen more than once but under ten times. CDR3 size: 16 residues. Germline-derived CDR1 and CDR2 are LGHDT and YNNKEL (reference sequence). With V trimmed by 1 base and J by 5 bases, 5 bases remained unmatched. The protocol was immunoSEQ multiplex PCR, while the TCRdb copy is restricted to in-frame clones and leaves out a portion. The sample has some 190,000 clones; 60% to 85% are singletons. Input material: peripheral blood. The receptor was isolated from a woman aged 50 to 60 with active or convalescent COVID-19. The rearrangement uses TRBV3-1 (or the pseudogene TRBV3-2) and TRBJ2-2, with 9 bases lining up with TRBD1. The CDR3 nucleotides are TGTGCCAGCAGCCAAGTACAGGGGGCAAGGACCGGGGAGCTGTTTTTT. Its translation is CASSQVQGARTGELFF.